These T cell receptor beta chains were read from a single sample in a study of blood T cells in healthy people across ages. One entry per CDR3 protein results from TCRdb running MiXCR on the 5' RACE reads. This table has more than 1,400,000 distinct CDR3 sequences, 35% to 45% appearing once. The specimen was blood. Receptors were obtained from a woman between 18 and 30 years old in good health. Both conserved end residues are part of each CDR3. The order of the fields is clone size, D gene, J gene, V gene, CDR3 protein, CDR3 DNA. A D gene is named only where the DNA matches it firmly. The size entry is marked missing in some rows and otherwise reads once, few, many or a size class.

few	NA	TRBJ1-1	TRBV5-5	CASSLRQGINTEAFF	TGTGCCAGCAGCTTGAGGCAGGGGATTAACACTGAAGCTTTCTTT
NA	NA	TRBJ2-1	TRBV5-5	CASSLELGKESDEQFF	TGTGCCAGCAGCTTGGAGCTGGGAAAAGAATCCGATGAGCAGTTCTTC
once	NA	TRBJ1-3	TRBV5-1	CASSFDAGASGNTIYF	TGCGCCAGCAGCTTCGACGCAGGGGCCTCTGGAAACACCATATATTTT
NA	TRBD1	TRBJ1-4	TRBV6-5	CASMQSGGSTNEKLFF	TGTGCCAGCATGCAGTCAGGGGGCTCAACTAATGAAAAACTGTTTTTT
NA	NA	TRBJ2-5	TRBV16	CASSRRGSKTQYF	TGTGCCAGCAGTCGGAGGGGATCGAAGACCCAGTACTTC
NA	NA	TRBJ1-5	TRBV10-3	CAISESTSQGGNQPQHF	TGTGCCATCAGTGAGTCGACCTCGCAGGGCGGCAATCAGCCCCAGCATTTT
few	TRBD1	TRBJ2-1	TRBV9	CASSVGEGAFYNEQFF	TGTGCCAGCAGCGTAGGCGAGGGGGCCTTCTACAATGAGCAGTTCTTC
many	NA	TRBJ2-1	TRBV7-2	CASSLGVNNEQFF	TGTGCCAGCAGCTTAGGCGTTAACAATGAGCAGTTCTTC
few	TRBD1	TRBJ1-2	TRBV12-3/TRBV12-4	CASSLNYRGYTF	TGTGCCAGCAGCTTAAACTACAGGGGGTACACCTTC
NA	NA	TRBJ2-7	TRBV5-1	CASGDRTKTYNEQYF	TGCGCCAGCGGCGACAGGACCAAGACCTACAATGAGCAGTACTTC
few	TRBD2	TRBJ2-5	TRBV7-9	CASSQGLAGATEQYF	TGTGCCAGCAGCCAAGGACTAGCGGGGGCGACTGAGCAGTACTTC
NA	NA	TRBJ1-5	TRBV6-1	CATGARTVSNQPQHF	TGTGCCACCGGGGCAAGGACGGTTAGCAATCAGCCCCAGCATTTT
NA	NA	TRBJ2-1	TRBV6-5	CASSYIRTHASGEQFF	TGTGCCAGCAGTTACATCCGGACCCACGCTTCGGGTGAGCAGTTCTTC
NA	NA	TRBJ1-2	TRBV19	CASSGTVHTDYGYTF	TGTGCCAGTAGCGGGACGGTTCATACTGACTATGGCTACACCTTC
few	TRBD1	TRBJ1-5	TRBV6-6	CASSYGQGVNQPQHF	TGTGCCAGCAGTTACGGACAGGGGGTCAATCAGCCCCAGCATTTT
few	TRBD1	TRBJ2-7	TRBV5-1	CASSLEFRGRDEQYF	TGCGCCAGCAGCTTGGAGTTCAGGGGGCGCGACGAGCAGTACTTC
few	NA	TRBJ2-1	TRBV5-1	CASSPGDWYNEQFF	TGCGCCAGCAGCCCCGGGGACTGGTACAATGAGCAGTTCTTC
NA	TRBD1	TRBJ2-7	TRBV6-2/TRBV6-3	CASSLRGLPHYEQYF	TGTGCCAGCAGTTTGAGGGGGCTTCCCCACTACGAGCAGTACTTC
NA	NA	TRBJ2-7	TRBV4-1	CASSQPPPGFYEQYF	TGCGCCAGCAGCCAACCTCCCCCGGGATTCTACGAGCAGTACTTC
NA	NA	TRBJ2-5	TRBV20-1	CSAPIGGGGSEQYF	TGCAGTGCCCCGATAGGGGGTGGGGGGAGTGAGCAGTACTTC
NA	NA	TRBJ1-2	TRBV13	CTSSLIGLTENGYTF	TGTACCAGCAGCTTAATAGGTCTCACTGAGAATGGCTACACCTTC
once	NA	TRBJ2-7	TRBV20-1	CSARDGAGTYEQYF	TGCAGTGCTAGGGACGGGGCGGGAACCTACGAGCAGTACTTC
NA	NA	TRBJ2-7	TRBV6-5	CASKSGAYNEQYF	TGTGCCAGCAAGAGCGGCGCCTACAATGAGCAGTACTTC
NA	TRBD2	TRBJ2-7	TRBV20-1	CSANPGGSYEQYF	TGCAGTGCCAACCCCGGGGGGTCCTACGAGCAGTACTTC
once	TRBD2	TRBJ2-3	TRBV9	CASSVAPGLATDTQYF	TGTGCCAGCAGCGTAGCACCGGGACTAGCGACAGATACGCAGTATTTT
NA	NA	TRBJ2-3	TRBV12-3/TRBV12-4	CASSSGASGSTDTQYF	TGTGCCAGCAGTTCGGGGGCTAGCGGAAGCACAGATACGCAGTATTTT
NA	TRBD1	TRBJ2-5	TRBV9	CASTLGGQYQETQYF	TGTGCCTCGACCCTTGGGGGACAGTACCAAGAGACCCAGTACTTC
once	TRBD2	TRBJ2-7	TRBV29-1	CSVARLAGGYNEQYF	TGCAGCGTTGCCCGATTAGCGGGAGGGTACAATGAGCAGTACTTC
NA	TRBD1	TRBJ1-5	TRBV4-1	CASSQGTGVQPQHF	TGCGCCAGCAGCCAAGGGACAGGGGTTCAGCCCCAGCATTTT
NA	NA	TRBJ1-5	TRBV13	CASSFHSQPQHF	TGTGCCAGCAGCTTCCACAGTCAGCCCCAGCATTTT
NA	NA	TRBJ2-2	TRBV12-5	CASGLGQNPGELFF	TGTGCTAGTGGTTTAGGGCAAAACCCCGGGGAGCTGTTTTTT
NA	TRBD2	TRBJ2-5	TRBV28	CASSLSGGTNEQYF	TGTGCCAGCAGTTTGAGCGGGGGGACCAATGAGCAGTACTTC
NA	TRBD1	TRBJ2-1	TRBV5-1	CASSPTGTAPNEQFF	TGCGCCAGCAGTCCTACCGGGACAGCGCCCAATGAGCAGTTCTTC
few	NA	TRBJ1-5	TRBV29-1	CSVEDREGMFGNQPQHF	TGCAGCGTTGAAGATCGGGAGGGTATGTTCGGCAATCAGCCCCAGCATTTT
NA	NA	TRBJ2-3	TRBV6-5	CASSYSYDTVGGTDTQYF	TGTGCCAGCAGTTACTCGTATGATACGGTGGGGGGCACAGATACGCAGTATTTT
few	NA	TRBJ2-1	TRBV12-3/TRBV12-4	CASSTTLTGIYNEQFF	TGTGCCAGCAGTACAACATTAACAGGGATCTACAATGAGCAGTTCTTC
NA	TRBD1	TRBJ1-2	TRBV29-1	CSVDQGAYTF	TGCAGCGTTGACCAGGGGGCCTACACCTTC
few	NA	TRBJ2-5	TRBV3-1	CASSPWGEETQYF	TGTGCCAGCAGCCCGTGGGGGGAAGAGACCCAGTACTTC
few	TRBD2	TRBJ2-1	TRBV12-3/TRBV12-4	CASSLSGLAGHNEQFF	TGTGCCAGCAGTTTATCCGGACTAGCGGGGCACAATGAGCAGTTCTTC
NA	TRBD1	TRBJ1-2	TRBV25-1	CASSAAGGAKGYTF	TGTGCCAGCAGTGCAGCAGGGGGCGCGAAGGGATACACCTTC
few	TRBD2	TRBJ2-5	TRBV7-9	CASSSKTSGIFFETQYF	TGTGCCAGCAGCTCGAAGACTAGCGGGATATTTTTTGAGACCCAGTACTTC
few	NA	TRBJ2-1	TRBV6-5	CASSYRPGGRAIPNEQFF	TGTGCCAGCAGTTACCGTCCCGGGGGTAGGGCGATCCCAAATGAGCAGTTCTTC
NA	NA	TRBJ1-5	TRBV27	CASWRGVGSNQPQHF	TGTGCCAGCTGGAGAGGGGTAGGGAGCAATCAGCCCCAGCATTTT
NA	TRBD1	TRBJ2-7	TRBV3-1	CASSQEAGGNYEHYF	TGTGCCAGCAGCCAAGAGGCAGGGGGCAACTACGAGCATTACTTC
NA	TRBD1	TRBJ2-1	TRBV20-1	CSVKPSGRGLYEQFF	TGCAGTGTTAAGCCGTCGGGCAGGGGGCTCTATGAGCAGTTCTTC
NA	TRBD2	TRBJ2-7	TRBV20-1	CSARDRIAGAYNEQYF	TGCAGTGCTAGAGATCGAATAGCGGGGGCCTACAATGAGCAGTACTTC
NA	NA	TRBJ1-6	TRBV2	CAAGLQNSPLHF	TGTGCCGCGGGCCTGCAGAATTCACCCCTCCACTTT
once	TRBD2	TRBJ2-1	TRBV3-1	CASSQGASGVGEQFF	TGTGCCAGCAGCCAAGGGGCTAGCGGCGTCGGGGAGCAGTTCTTC
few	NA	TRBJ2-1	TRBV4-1	CASSRALDNEQFF	TGCGCCAGCAGCCGTGCACTCGACAATGAGCAGTTCTTC
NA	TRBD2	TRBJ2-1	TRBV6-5	CASSYDSLAGGQTQFF	TGTGCCAGCAGTTACGATAGTCTAGCGGGGGGACAGACCCAGTTCTTC